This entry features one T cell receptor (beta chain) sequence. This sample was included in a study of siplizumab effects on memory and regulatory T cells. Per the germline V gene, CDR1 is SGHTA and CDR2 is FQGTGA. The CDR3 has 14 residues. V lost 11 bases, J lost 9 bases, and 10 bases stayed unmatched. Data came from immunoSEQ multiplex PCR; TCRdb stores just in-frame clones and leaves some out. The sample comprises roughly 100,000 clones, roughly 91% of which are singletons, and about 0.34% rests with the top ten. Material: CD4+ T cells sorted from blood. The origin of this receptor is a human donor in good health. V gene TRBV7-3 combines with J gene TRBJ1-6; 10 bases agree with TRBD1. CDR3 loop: CAEADGTGVSPLHF. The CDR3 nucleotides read TGTGCCGAAGCAGACGGGACAGGGGTTTCACCCCTCCACTTT.